A selection of T cell receptor beta chains follows, all from one sample in a study of T cells in Graves' hyperthyroidism and ophthalmopathy. MiXCR, applied by TCRdb to the multiplex PCR reads, yields one record per CDR3 protein. The sample includes some 180,000 distinct CDR3 sequences, about a sixth of them seen just once. The sample comprised blood. The receptors derive from a woman aged 45-65 years with Graves' hyperthyroidism. CDR3s include the opening cysteine and the closing phenylalanine or tryptophan. D genes are given only for firm matches. The size of a clone is reported for some rows only, either as once, few or many, or as a class for expanded clones.

clone size: many
J gene: TRBJ2-1
V gene: TRBV2
CDR3 length: 17
D gene: TRBD2
CDR3 protein: CASSDLTIAGDLGEQFF
CDR3 DNA: TGTGCCAGCAGTGATCTAACGATAGCGGGAGACTTGGGTGAGCAGTTCTTC

clone size: few
J gene: TRBJ1-1
V gene: TRBV25-1
CDR3 length: 14
D gene: NA
CDR3 protein: CASSEGRGDTEAFF
CDR3 DNA: TGTGCCAGCAGTGAGGGGAGAGGCGACACTGAAGCTTTCTTT

clone size: many
J gene: TRBJ2-2
V gene: TRBV9
CDR3 length: 13
D gene: NA
CDR3 protein: CASSPSPGGELFF
CDR3 DNA: TGTGCCAGCAGCCCCTCTCCGGGCGGGGAGCTGTTTTTT

clone size: many
J gene: TRBJ2-1
V gene: TRBV20-1
CDR3 length: 16
D gene: TRBD2
CDR3 protein: CSALGTSGSTMDEQFF
CDR3 DNA: TGCAGTGCCCTCGGGACTAGCGGGAGTACGATGGATGAGCAGTTCTTC

clone size: many
J gene: TRBJ1-1
V gene: TRBV5-1
CDR3 length: 14
D gene: NA
CDR3 protein: CASSLDIGGTEAFF
CDR3 DNA: TGCGCCAGCAGCTTGGACATTGGGGGCACTGAAGCTTTCTTT

clone size: many
J gene: TRBJ1-1
V gene: TRBV6-5
CDR3 length: 15
D gene: TRBD1
CDR3 protein: CASSYSGQGNTEAFF
CDR3 DNA: TGTGCCAGCAGTTACTCGGGACAGGGTAACACTGAAGCTTTCTTT

clone size: NA
J gene: TRBJ1-3
V gene: TRBV20-1
CDR3 length: 13
D gene: TRBD1
CDR3 protein: CSARLRGPDTIYF
CDR3 DNA: TGCAGTGCTAGACTCAGGGGGCCTGACACCATATATTTT

clone size: many
J gene: TRBJ2-3
V gene: TRBV20-1
CDR3 length: 11
D gene: NA
CDR3 protein: CSLYSTDTQYF
CDR3 DNA: TGCAGCCTCTATAGCACAGATACGCAGTATTTT

clone size: NA
J gene: TRBJ2-3
V gene: TRBV19
CDR3 length: 14
D gene: TRBD1
CDR3 protein: CASSNLGTVNTQYF
CDR3 DNA: TGTGCCAGTAGTAACCTCGGGACAGTTAATACGCAGTATTTT

clone size: few
J gene: TRBJ1-6
V gene: TRBV30
CDR3 length: 13
D gene: NA
CDR3 protein: CAGSGTYNSPLHF
CDR3 DNA: TGTGCCGGCTCCGGGACCTATAATTCACCCCTCCACTTT

clone size: many
J gene: TRBJ1-1
V gene: TRBV7-3
CDR3 length: 15
D gene: NA
CDR3 protein: CASSLTTGGRTEAFF
CDR3 DNA: TGTGCCAGCAGCTTAACGACCGGAGGGAGGACTGAAGCTTTCTTT

clone size: many
J gene: TRBJ2-3
V gene: TRBV7-3
CDR3 length: 16
D gene: NA
CDR3 protein: CASSLVGRIHTDTQYF
CDR3 DNA: TGTGCCAGCAGCTTAGTTGGGCGGATCCACACAGATACGCAGTATTTT

clone size: many
J gene: TRBJ2-7
V gene: TRBV2
CDR3 length: 15
D gene: TRBD1
CDR3 protein: CASRSDRGRSYEQYF
CDR3 DNA: TGTGCCAGCAGAAGCGACAGGGGAAGGTCCTACGAGCAGTACTTC

clone size: few
J gene: TRBJ1-2
V gene: TRBV6-1
CDR3 length: 12
D gene: NA
CDR3 protein: CATSPGNYGYTF
CDR3 DNA: TGTGCCACCTCGCCGGGGAACTATGGCTACACCTTC

clone size: many
J gene: TRBJ2-1
V gene: TRBV19
CDR3 length: 19
D gene: TRBD1
CDR3 protein: CASSPTRDRGRLAYNEQFF
CDR3 DNA: TGTGCCAGTAGTCCCACCCGGGACAGGGGTCGACTAGCGTACAATGAGCAGTTCTTC

clone size: NA
J gene: TRBJ1-1
V gene: TRBV30
CDR3 length: 11
D gene: NA
CDR3 protein: CAWEKGTEAFF
CDR3 DNA: TGTGCCTGGGAAAAGGGCACTGAAGCTTTCTTT

clone size: NA
J gene: TRBJ1-5
V gene: TRBV6-6
CDR3 length: 14
D gene: NA
CDR3 protein: CASSYSTDTGPQHF
CDR3 DNA: TGTGCCAGCAGTTACTCGACAGATACCGGACCCCAGCATTTT

clone size: many
J gene: TRBJ2-1
V gene: TRBV3-1
CDR3 length: 17
D gene: TRBD2
CDR3 protein: CASSQNLAGGFGNEQFF
CDR3 DNA: TGTGCCAGCAGCCAGAACTTAGCGGGAGGATTCGGCAATGAGCAGTTCTTC

clone size: NA
J gene: TRBJ2-1
V gene: TRBV11-2
CDR3 length: 13
D gene: NA
CDR3 protein: CASRPLAVDEQFF
CDR3 DNA: TGTGCCAGCAGACCCCTAGCTGTAGATGAGCAGTTCTTC

clone size: many
J gene: TRBJ1-2
V gene: TRBV27
CDR3 length: 16
D gene: NA
CDR3 protein: CASSSTDSIFRYGYTF
CDR3 DNA: TGTGCCAGCAGTTCGACGGACAGCATTTTTCGCTATGGCTACACCTTC

clone size: many
J gene: TRBJ1-1
V gene: TRBV12-5
CDR3 length: 14
D gene: TRBD1
CDR3 protein: CASGLQGAATEAFF
CDR3 DNA: TGTGCTAGTGGTTTACAGGGGGCTGCCACTGAAGCTTTCTTT

clone size: NA
J gene: TRBJ2-5
V gene: TRBV3-1
CDR3 length: 15
D gene: TRBD2
CDR3 protein: CASSARTSGRETQYF
CDR3 DNA: TGTGCCAGCAGCGCAAGGACTAGCGGGAGAGAGACCCAGTACTTC

clone size: NA
J gene: TRBJ1-6
V gene: TRBV12-3/TRBV12-4
CDR3 length: 15
D gene: NA
CDR3 protein: CASSKNGGYNSPLHF
CDR3 DNA: TGTGCCAGCAGTAAAAACGGGGGTTATAATTCACCCCTCCACTTT

clone size: NA
J gene: TRBJ2-7
V gene: TRBV6-1
CDR3 length: 16
D gene: TRBD1
CDR3 protein: CASSHTTGFYSYEQYF
CDR3 DNA: TGTGCCAGCAGCCATACGACAGGGTTCTACTCCTACGAGCAGTACTTC

clone size: many
J gene: TRBJ1-5
V gene: TRBV12-3/TRBV12-4
CDR3 length: 13
D gene: NA
CDR3 protein: CASALTINQPQHF
CDR3 DNA: TGTGCCAGTGCCCTCACCATTAATCAGCCCCAGCATTTT

clone size: many
J gene: TRBJ1-1
V gene: TRBV28
CDR3 length: 14
D gene: TRBD1
CDR3 protein: CASRGQGARGEAFF
CDR3 DNA: TGTGCCAGCAGGGGACAGGGGGCGCGAGGTGAAGCTTTCTTT

clone size: NA
J gene: TRBJ1-2
V gene: TRBV3-1
CDR3 length: 14
D gene: NA
CDR3 protein: CASSPGRGGYGYTF
CDR3 DNA: TGTGCCAGCAGCCCCGGGAGGGGCGGGTATGGCTACACCTTC

clone size: many
J gene: TRBJ1-5
V gene: TRBV7-9
CDR3 length: 15
D gene: NA
CDR3 protein: CASSFGGPKSQPQHF
CDR3 DNA: TGTGCCAGCAGCTTCGGGGGGCCCAAATCTCAGCCCCAGCATTTT

clone size: few
J gene: TRBJ1-5
V gene: TRBV3-1
CDR3 length: 14
D gene: NA
CDR3 protein: CASSQDRAYQPQHF
CDR3 DNA: TGTGCCAGCAGCCAAGATAGAGCATATCAGCCCCAGCATTTT

clone size: many
J gene: TRBJ2-7
V gene: TRBV30
CDR3 length: 13
D gene: TRBD1
CDR3 protein: CASGQKSTYEQYF
CDR3 DNA: TGTGCCTCGGGACAGAAGTCAACCTACGAGCAGTACTTC

clone size: NA
J gene: TRBJ1-2
V gene: TRBV24-1
CDR3 length: 14
D gene: NA
CDR3 protein: CATSDGTGFYGYTF
CDR3 DNA: TGTGCCACCAGTGATGGTACAGGATTCTATGGCTACACCTTC

clone size: NA
J gene: TRBJ2-7
V gene: TRBV4-1
CDR3 length: 14
D gene: NA
CDR3 protein: CASSQGRSLDEQYF
CDR3 DNA: TGCGCCAGCAGCCAAGGGAGATCCTTGGACGAGCAGTACTTC

clone size: many
J gene: TRBJ2-1
V gene: TRBV10-3
CDR3 length: 15
D gene: TRBD2
CDR3 protein: CAIMTSGRSYNEQFF
CDR3 DNA: TGTGCCATCATGACTAGCGGGAGGAGCTACAATGAGCAGTTCTTC

clone size: NA
J gene: TRBJ1-2
V gene: TRBV10-3
CDR3 length: 14
D gene: TRBD1
CDR3 protein: CAITRDREAYGYTF
CDR3 DNA: TGTGCCATCACCCGGGACAGGGAGGCCTATGGCTACACCTTC

clone size: NA
J gene: TRBJ2-1
V gene: TRBV27
CDR3 length: 13
D gene: NA
CDR3 protein: CASSPGLSYKQFF
CDR3 DNA: TGTGCCAGCAGTCCGGGACTGTCCTACAAGCAGTTCTTC

clone size: many
J gene: TRBJ2-7
V gene: TRBV6-2/TRBV6-3
CDR3 length: 11
D gene: NA
CDR3 protein: CASGAVYEQYF
CDR3 DNA: TGTGCCAGCGGGGCGGTCTACGAGCAGTACTTC

clone size: many
J gene: TRBJ2-1
V gene: TRBV11-3
CDR3 length: 17
D gene: TRBD2
CDR3 protein: CASSPRYGAGGGDEQFF
CDR3 DNA: TGTGCCAGCAGCCCCAGATATGGGGCTGGCGGGGGAGATGAGCAGTTCTTC

clone size: many
J gene: TRBJ1-1
V gene: TRBV11-3
CDR3 length: 17
D gene: NA
CDR3 protein: CASSLEGWTESNTEAFF
CDR3 DNA: TGTGCCAGCAGCTTAGAGGGCTGGACGGAATCGAACACTGAAGCTTTCTTT

clone size: many
J gene: TRBJ1-4
V gene: TRBV28
CDR3 length: 15
D gene: NA
CDR3 protein: CASSFPRGRTEKLFF
CDR3 DNA: TGTGCCAGCAGTTTTCCTCGGGGGCGCACTGAAAAACTGTTTTTT

clone size: NA
J gene: TRBJ1-4
V gene: TRBV11-2
CDR3 length: 15
D gene: NA
CDR3 protein: CASSLLGDLNEKLFF
CDR3 DNA: TGTGCCAGCAGCCTGTTGGGAGACCTTAATGAAAAACTGTTTTTT

clone size: NA
J gene: TRBJ2-6
V gene: TRBV7-9
CDR3 length: 18
D gene: NA
CDR3 protein: CASSLVNSWSSGANVLTF
CDR3 DNA: TGTGCCAGCAGCTTAGTCAACAGCTGGAGCTCTGGGGCCAACGTCCTGACTTTC

clone size: many
J gene: TRBJ2-1
V gene: TRBV19
CDR3 length: 14
D gene: NA
CDR3 protein: CASSIDRVLNEQFF
CDR3 DNA: TGTGCCAGTAGTATAGATCGCGTACTCAATGAGCAGTTCTTC

clone size: many
J gene: TRBJ2-3
V gene: TRBV27
CDR3 length: 18
D gene: TRBD2
CDR3 protein: CASSLSGGASGRTDTQYF
CDR3 DNA: TGTGCCAGCAGTTTAAGTGGTGGGGCTAGCGGGAGGACAGATACGCAGTATTTT

clone size: many
J gene: TRBJ1-5
V gene: TRBV13
CDR3 length: 11
D gene: NA
CDR3 protein: CASSHNQPQHF
CDR3 DNA: TGTGCCAGCAGCCACAATCAGCCCCAGCATTTT

clone size: many
J gene: TRBJ1-2
V gene: TRBV11-2
CDR3 length: 13
D gene: NA
CDR3 protein: CASSFGLNYGYTF
CDR3 DNA: TGTGCCAGCAGCTTCGGTCTCAACTATGGCTACACCTTC

clone size: many
J gene: TRBJ2-3
V gene: TRBV20-1
CDR3 length: 12
D gene: NA
CDR3 protein: CSVFRVPDTQYF
CDR3 DNA: TGCAGTGTATTTCGGGTTCCAGATACGCAGTATTTT

clone size: few
J gene: TRBJ1-5
V gene: TRBV27
CDR3 length: 13
D gene: NA
CDR3 protein: CASSLQVNQPQHF
CDR3 DNA: TGTGCCAGCAGTTTACAGGTTAATCAGCCCCAGCATTTT

clone size: many
J gene: TRBJ2-5
V gene: TRBV6-1
CDR3 length: 16
D gene: NA
CDR3 protein: CASSYNPQGLGETQYF
CDR3 DNA: TGTGCCAGCAGTTATAATCCCCAGGGTCTGGGGGAGACCCAGTACTTC

clone size: once
J gene: TRBJ1-1
V gene: TRBV5-1
CDR3 length: 14
D gene: TRBD1
CDR3 protein: CASSSSGGLTEAFF
CDR3 DNA: TGCGCCAGCAGCTCGTCAGGGGGCCTCACTGAAGCTTTCTTT

clone size: many
J gene: TRBJ2-7
V gene: TRBV29-1
CDR3 length: 15
D gene: TRBD1
CDR3 protein: CSVDGGDRVSREQYF
CDR3 DNA: TGCAGCGTTGACGGAGGGGACAGGGTTTCCCGCGAGCAGTACTTC

clone size: many
J gene: TRBJ2-7
V gene: TRBV30
CDR3 length: 11
D gene: NA
CDR3 protein: CAWSLIYEQYF
CDR3 DNA: TGTGCCTGGAGCCTCATCTACGAGCAGTACTTC

clone size: many
J gene: TRBJ1-1
V gene: TRBV18
CDR3 length: 15
D gene: TRBD1
CDR3 protein: CASSPGTGGSTEAFF
CDR3 DNA: TGTGCCAGCTCACCAGGGACAGGGGGGAGCACTGAAGCTTTCTTT

clone size: NA
J gene: TRBJ2-1
V gene: TRBV6-1
CDR3 length: 15
D gene: NA
CDR3 protein: CASSVGRSSYNEQFF
CDR3 DNA: TGTGCCAGCAGTGTGGGGCGTAGCTCCTACAATGAGCAGTTCTTC

clone size: many
J gene: TRBJ1-3
V gene: TRBV11-1
CDR3 length: 14
D gene: NA
CDR3 protein: CASSQHLSGNTIYF
CDR3 DNA: TGTGCCAGCAGCCAACATCTATCTGGAAACACCATATATTTT

clone size: many
J gene: TRBJ2-1
V gene: TRBV6-1
CDR3 length: 15
D gene: NA
CDR3 protein: CASSWLRSSYNEQFF
CDR3 DNA: TGTGCCAGCAGTTGGTTGCGGAGCTCCTACAATGAGCAGTTCTTC